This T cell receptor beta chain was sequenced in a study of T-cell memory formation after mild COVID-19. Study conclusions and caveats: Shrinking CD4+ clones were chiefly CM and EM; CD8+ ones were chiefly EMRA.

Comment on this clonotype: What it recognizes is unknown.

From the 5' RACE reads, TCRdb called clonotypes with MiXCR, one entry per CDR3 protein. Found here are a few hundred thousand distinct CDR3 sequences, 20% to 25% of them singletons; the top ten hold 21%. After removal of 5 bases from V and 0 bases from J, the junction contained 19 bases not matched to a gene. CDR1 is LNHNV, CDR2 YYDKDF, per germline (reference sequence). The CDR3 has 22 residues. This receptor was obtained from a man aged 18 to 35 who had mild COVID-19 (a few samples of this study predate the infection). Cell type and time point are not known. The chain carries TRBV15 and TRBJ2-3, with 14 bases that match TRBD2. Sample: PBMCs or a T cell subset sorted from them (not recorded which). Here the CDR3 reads CATSLRTSGGTTGVFSTDTQYF. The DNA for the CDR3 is TGTGCCACCAGCCTGCGGACTAGCGGGGGGACAACCGGCGTATTTAGCACAGATACGCAGTATTTT.